This TCR beta chain derives from a study of blood T cells in healthy people across ages. The CDR3 sequence is 15 residues long. V lost 4 bases and J 6 bases, leaving 17 bases between the germline ends. Germline CDR1 reads SGHRS; CDR2 reads YFSETQ. This clonotype was recorded a few times. With a J-beta primer mix and a sample-barcoded 5' primer, a second PCR ran 7 to 11 cycles. TCRdb recomputed calls from the 5' RACE reads with MiXCR, one row per CDR3 protein. This repertoire shows 1.8 million or so distinct CDR3 sequences, 39% found once; its top ten account for 23%. Sequencing was performed on blood. The rearrangement links TRBV5-1 to TRBJ2-1; D call uncertain. The clonotype comes from a human donor in good health. The CDR3 loop reads CASSPIGPDLNEQFF. CDR3 in DNA: TGCGCCAGCAGCCCCATTGGACCAGACCTCAATGAGCAGTTCTTC.